This T cell receptor beta chain was profiled in a study of T cells in Graves' hyperthyroidism and ophthalmopathy. Study observations and caveats: Blood also held most thyroid clonotypes expanded beyond 0.001.

Graves' hyperthyroidism is called stable when ophthalmopathy does not progress within 18 months. Exclusion criteria comprised uncontrolled infection, other autoimmune disease, pregnancy or lactation. Each diagnosis was grounded in clinical symptoms, serum thyroxine and TRAb, thyroid ultrasound, and orbital computed tomography. V was cut by 3 bases and J by 5 bases, with 16 bases left in between. Germline V CDR1 and CDR2: DFQATT, SNEGSKA (reference sequence). CDR3 length: 14 amino acids. At least ten counts were recorded for this clonotype. Its antigen remains unidentified. Amplification of TCR beta CDR3 regions was performed using RNA transcripts as template. Carried out on the TCR CDR3, a first-round RT-PCR used the HTBI primer set. Via MiXCR, TCRdb re-called the multiplex PCR reads, giving one row per CDR3 protein. Found here are over 150,000 distinct CDR3 sequences, approximately 17% of them singletons; the top ten hold 25% to 30%.

This receptor was identified in a woman in her fifties or sixties with Graves' hyperthyroidism. The chain links TRBV20-1 to TRBJ2-5; a possible D gene is TRBD1 (6 bases). The sample taken for sequencing was blood. The CDR3: CSASSLDRGETQYF. The CDR3 DNA is TGCAGTGCTAGCTCCCTGGACAGAGGGGAGACCCAGTACTTC.